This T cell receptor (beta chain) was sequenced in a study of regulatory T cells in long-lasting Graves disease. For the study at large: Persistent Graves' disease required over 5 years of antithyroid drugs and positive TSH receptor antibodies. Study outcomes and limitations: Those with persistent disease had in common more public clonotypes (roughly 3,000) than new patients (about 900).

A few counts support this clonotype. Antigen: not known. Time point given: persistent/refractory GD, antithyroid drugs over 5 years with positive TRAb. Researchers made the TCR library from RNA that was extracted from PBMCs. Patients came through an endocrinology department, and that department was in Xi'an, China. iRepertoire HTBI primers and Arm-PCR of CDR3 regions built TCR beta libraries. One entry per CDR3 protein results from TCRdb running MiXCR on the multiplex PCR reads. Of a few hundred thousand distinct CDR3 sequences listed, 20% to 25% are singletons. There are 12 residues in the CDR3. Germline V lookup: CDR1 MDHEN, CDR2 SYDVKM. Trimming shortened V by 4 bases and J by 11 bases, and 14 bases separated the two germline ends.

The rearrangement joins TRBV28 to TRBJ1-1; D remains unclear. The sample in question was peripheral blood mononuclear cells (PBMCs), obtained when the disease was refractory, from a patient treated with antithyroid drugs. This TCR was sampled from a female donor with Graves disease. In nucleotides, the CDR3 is TGTGCCAGCAGTTCGCCCCGGTCTCGGGCTTTCTTT. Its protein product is CASSSPRSRAFF. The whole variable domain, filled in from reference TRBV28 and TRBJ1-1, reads DVKVTQSSRYLVKRTGEKVFLECVQDMDHENMFWYRQDPGLGLRLIYFSYDVKMKEKGDIPEGYSVSREKKERFSLILESASTNQTSMYLCASSSPRSRAFFGQGTRLTVV.